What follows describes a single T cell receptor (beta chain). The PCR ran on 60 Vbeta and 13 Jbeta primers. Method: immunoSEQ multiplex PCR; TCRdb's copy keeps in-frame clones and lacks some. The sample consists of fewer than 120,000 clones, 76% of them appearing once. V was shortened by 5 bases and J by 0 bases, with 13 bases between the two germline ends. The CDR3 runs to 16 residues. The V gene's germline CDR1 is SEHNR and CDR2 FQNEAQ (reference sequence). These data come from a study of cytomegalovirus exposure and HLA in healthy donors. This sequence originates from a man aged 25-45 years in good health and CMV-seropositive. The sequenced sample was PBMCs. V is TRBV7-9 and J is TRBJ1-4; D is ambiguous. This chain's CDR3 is CASSPRTGTTNEKLFF. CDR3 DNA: TGTGCCAGCAGCCCCCGGACCGGGACAACTAATGAAAAACTGTTTTTT. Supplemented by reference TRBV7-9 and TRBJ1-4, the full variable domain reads DTGVSQNPRHKITKRGQNVTFRCDPISEHNRLYWYRQTLGQGPEFLTYFQNEAQLEKSRLLSDRFSAERPKGSFSTLEIQRTEQGDSAMYLCASSPRTGTTNEKLFFGSGTQLSVL.